These T cell receptor beta chains were read from a single sample in a study of cytomegalovirus exposure and HLA in healthy donors. Repertoires were generated with immunoSEQ multiplex PCR, while TCRdb's copy carries only in-frame clones and drops some. The data contain roughly 150,000 clones, 85% of them seen just once; the ten biggest clones take up 1%. The sample was PBMCs. The receptors come from a boy younger than 10 in good health and CMV-seronegative. The CDR3 runs from the conserved cysteine through the conserved F or W. The D gene is left open where the match is weak. Clone size is not always given. Where it is, it says once, few, many or a class for expanded clones.

j_call d_call cdr3_length v_call clone_size cdr3_nt cdr3_aa
TRBJ2-3 TRBD2 16 TRBV9 few TGTGCCAGCAGCCCAGGTGGCGGGAGAGACGCAGATACGCAGTATTTT CASSPGGGRDADTQYF
TRBJ1-5 TRBD1 13 TRBV7-2 NA TGTGCCAGCAGCTTAAACAGGGGACAGCCCCAGCATTTT CASSLNRGQPQHF
TRBJ2-4 TRBD1 17 TRBV28 NA TGTGCCAGCAGTTTCTTCGGACAGGGCCTAGCCAAAAACATTCAGTACTTC CASSFFGQGLAKNIQYF
TRBJ2-1 TRBD2 15 TRBV5-5 NA TGTGCCAGCGATAGGACTAGCGGGCCTTACAATGAGCAGTTCTTC CASDRTSGPYNEQFF
TRBJ1-5 TRBD1 14 TRBV28 NA TGTGCCAGCAGTTGGACAGGGGGGGATCAGCCCCAGCATTTT CASSWTGGDQPQHF
TRBJ2-3 TRBD2 16 TRBV5-1 NA TGCGCCAGCAGCTCTGCCGGGGGGACCCGCACAGATACGCAGTATTTT CASSSAGGTRTDTQYF
TRBJ1-5 TRBD1 14 TRBV28 NA TGTGCCAGCAGTTTGATCCAGGGGGGTCAGCCCCAGCATTTT CASSLIQGGQPQHF
TRBJ2-7 NA 17 TRBV10-3 NA TGTGCCATCAGTTATATCGATCAGGCGCCGCTTTCCTACGAGCAGTACTTC CAISYIDQAPLSYEQYF
TRBJ1-5 NA 14 TRBV28 once TGTGCCAGCAGTTTGAGCAGGAGCAATCAGCCCCAGCATTTT CASSLSRSNQPQHF
TRBJ1-1 NA 16 TRBV18 NA TGTGCCAGCTCACCGATTGAACTGGGACAGAACACTGAAGCTTTCTTT CASSPIELGQNTEAFF
TRBJ2-1 NA 15 TRBV10-2 NA TGCGCCAGCAGTCCCCCCGGGAATACTTACAATGAGCAGTTCTTC CASSPPGNTYNEQFF
TRBJ2-7 TRBD1 13 TRBV29-1 NA TGCAGCGTTGCGGGACAGGGGAGGGACGAGCAGTACTTC CSVAGQGRDEQYF
TRBJ1-6 NA 12 TRBV9 NA TGTGCCAGCAGCGTAATCGGTTCACCCCTCCACTTT CASSVIGSPLHF
TRBJ2-3 TRBD1 18 TRBV27 NA TGTGCCAGCAGTTCCGACGAACCTAGTAGGGGGCAGGGAGATACGCAGTATTTT CASSSDEPSRGQGDTQYF
TRBJ2-7 NA 15 TRBV25-1 NA TGTGCCAGCAGTGGGGGTACAGGGAGGGTCAACGAGCAGTACTTC CASSGGTGRVNEQYF
TRBJ1-1 TRBD1 15 TRBV2 NA TGTGCCAGCAGTGGGACAGGGGGCTTCGGCACTGAAGCTTTCTTT CASSGTGGFGTEAFF
TRBJ2-1 TRBD2 18 TRBV2 once TGTGCCAGCAGTGAAATAAGTACGGGAGGGCCGGCCTACAATGAGCAGTTCTTC CASSEISTGGPAYNEQFF
TRBJ1-2 NA 13 TRBV10-3 NA TGTGCCATCAGTGAGGGACAGAGCTATGGCTACACCTTC CAISEGQSYGYTF
TRBJ2-5 NA 14 TRBV27 NA TGTGCCAGCAGCCTGCTGGGGCGCCGCGGGACCCAGTACTTC CASSLLGRRGTQYF
TRBJ1-3 NA 18 TRBV9 NA TGTGCCAGCAGCCTCACCAGGACAGCAGATCACTCTGGAAACACCATATATTTT CASSLTRTADHSGNTIYF
TRBJ1-4 NA 15 TRBV6-1 NA TGTGCCAGCAGCCCTCAACTAGCAACTAATGAAAAACTGTTTTTT CASSPQLATNEKLFF
TRBJ1-2 NA 14 TRBV9 NA TGTGCCAGCAGCGTAGAGGGGGGGAACTATGGCTACACCTTC CASSVEGGNYGYTF
TRBJ2-7 TRBD2 15 TRBV6-6 NA TGTGCCAGCAGTTACTCGCTAGCGGGAGCTAACGAGCAGTACTTC CASSYSLAGANEQYF
TRBJ2-1 NA 15 TRBV29-1 NA TGCAGCGTTGTCGGACGGGGGAGGCCCTACAATGAGCAGTTCTTC CSVVGRGRPYNEQFF
TRBJ2-1 NA 15 TRBV5-1 NA TGCGCCAGCAGCTTGGACGCAGAAATTTACAATGAGCAGTTCTTC CASSLDAEIYNEQFF
TRBJ2-1 TRBD2 17 TRBV5-1 NA TGCGCCAGCAGCTTGTGGCTAGCGGGAGGGCCGTCCAATGAGCAGTTCTTC CASSLWLAGGPSNEQFF
TRBJ2-7 TRBD2 16 TRBV29-1 NA TGCAGCGTTGACTCCCTCGGGGGGGGGAGCTCCTACGAGCAGTACTTC CSVDSLGGGSSYEQYF
TRBJ2-1 NA 13 TRBV28 NA TGTGCCAGCAGTTTAACAGGGTGGAGCGAGCAGTTCTTC CASSLTGWSEQFF
TRBJ2-1 TRBD2 16 TRBV5-4 NA TGTGCCAGCAGCTTAGCGGGACCTTCCCAGGGCAATGAGCAGTTCTTC CASSLAGPSQGNEQFF
TRBJ1-5 NA 18 TRBV28 once TGTGCCAGCAGTTTAGAGTCACTCAAAGGAGGGCGGGGACAGCCCCAGCATTTT CASSLESLKGGRGQPQHF
TRBJ1-1 NA 14 TRBV18 NA TGTGCCAGCTCACCACCAGGAGCGAACACTGAAGCTTTCTTT CASSPPGANTEAFF
TRBJ2-2 NA 13 TRBV11-2 NA TGTGCCAGCAGCTACCCGGGGACCGGGGAGCTGTTTTTT CASSYPGTGELFF